This entry lists 32 T cell receptor beta chains sequenced from one sample in a study of blood T cell repertoires in COVID-19. Assay: immunoSEQ multiplex PCR; the TCRdb copy retains only in-frame clones and omits some. Among under 95,000 clones listed, about nine tenths were seen once. The sequenced material came from peripheral blood. Receptors were obtained from a man aged 50-60 years with COVID-19, enrolled during active disease.

The chain has TRBV6-1 and TRBJ2-3; 10 bases fit TRBD2. Trimming removed 2 bases from V and 2 bases from J; junction bases left unmatched: 10. Germline V CDR1 and CDR2: MNHNS, SASEGT. The CDR3 totals 18 residues. CDR3 DNA sequence: TGTGCCAGCAGTGAAAACCCTAGCGGGAGTCCCCCCACAGATACGCAGTATTTT. Amino acid sequence: CASSENPSGSPPTDTQYF.

CDR3 sequence: CASSLTTNTGELFF. The CDR3 DNA sequence: TGTGCCAGCAGCCTCACAACGAACACCGGGGAGCTGTTTTTT. The chain recombines TRBV7-3 with TRBJ2-2; D remains ambiguous. Germline-derived CDR1 and CDR2 are SGHTA and FQGTGA. The CDR3 covers 14 residues. V lost 5 bases and J lost 0, with 7 bases in between.

V usage is TRBV6-1 and J usage is TRBJ2-1; a possible D gene is TRBD2 (5 bases). Germline V lookup: CDR1 MNHNS, CDR2 SASEGT. This CDR3 spans 13 amino acids. V shed 2 bases and J shed 3 bases, with 5 bases lying between them. CDR3: CASSETSYNEQFF. CDR3 coding DNA: TGTGCCAGCAGTGAAACTAGCTACAATGAGCAGTTCTTC.

The genes are TRBV7-6 and TRBJ2-1; D perhaps matches TRBD2 (6 bases). Trimming removed 1 base from V and 8 bases from J, with 21 bases in between. Germline-derived CDR1 and CDR2 are SGHVS and FNYEAQ. The CDR3 sequence is 17 residues long. The CDR3 sequence: CASSLDTGRELPHEQFF. CDR3 nucleotides: TGTGCCAGCAGCTTAGATACGGGTCGGGAGCTCCCCCATGAGCAGTTCTTC. The full variable domain, rest sourced from reference TRBV7-6 and TRBJ2-1, is GAGVSQSPRYKVTKRGQDVALRCDPISGHVSLYWYRQALGQGPEFLTYFNYEAQQDKSGLPNDRFSAERPEGSISTLTIQRTEQRDSAMYRCASSLDTGRELPHEQFFGPGTRLTVL.

The gene calls are TRBV30 and TRBJ2-1, with 8 bases fitting TRBD1. The germline V gene has CDR1 GTSNPN and CDR2 SVGIG (reference sequence). The CDR3 length is 14 residues. J gave up 7 bases and V 0 bases, and 5 bases lay outside the gene matches. CDR3 coding DNA: TGTGCCTGGAGTGTCCGACGGACAGGGAATGAGCAGTTCTTC. Translating gives CAWSVRRTGNEQFF.

The chain recombines TRBV3-1 (or the pseudogene TRBV3-2) with TRBJ2-5, with no clear D. The V end was cut by 0 bases, the J end by 7 bases, with 15 bases between. Germline-derived CDR1 and CDR2 are LGHDT and YNNKEL (reference sequence). The CDR3 is 15 amino acids. CDR3 residues: CASSQDWKAAGTQYF. The CDR3 nucleotides read TGTGCCAGCAGCCAAGATTGGAAGGCGGCCGGGACCCAGTACTTC.

The rearrangement joins TRBV9 to TRBJ1-1; D possibly corresponds to TRBD1 (5 bases). Trimming left V 4 bases short and J 0 bases short, with 10 bases between. From germline, CDR1 is SGDLS and CDR2 YYNGEE. The CDR3 has 14 residues. CDR3 nucleotides: TGTGCCAGCAGCTTGGGGCATCTGAACACTGAAGCTTTCTTT. The encoded protein is CASSLGHLNTEAFF.

The rearrangement joins TRBV6-5 to TRBJ2-7, with 7 nucleotides matching TRBD2. Germline V gene sequence: CDR1 MNHEY, CDR2 SVGAGI. CDR3 length: 15 amino acids. J gave up 3 bases and V 5 bases, and 10 bases lay outside the gene matches. CDR3 loop: CASSPGGTLLYEQYV. The CDR3 coding sequence is TGTGCCAGCAGTCCCGGGGGGACTCTCCTCTACGAGCAGTACGTC.

The CDR3 DNA reads TGTGCCAGTAGTATCCTTCTAGCGGGAGGGCCTCATGAGCAGTTCTTC. Amino acids: CASSILLAGGPHEQFF. V gene TRBV19 combines with J gene TRBJ2-1, with TRBD2 identical over 12 bases. The length of the CDR3 is 16 residues. The germline CDR1 and CDR2 sequences are LNHDA and SQIVND (reference sequence). V lost 3 bases and J lost 8; bases outside the gene matches: 8.

The chain couples TRBV7-2 to TRBJ2-7; 8 bases match TRBD1. Germline V gives CDR1 SGHTA, CDR2 FQGNSA. Trimming removed 1 base from V and 12 bases from J; junction bases left unmatched: 8. This CDR3 has 13 residues. DNA of the CDR3: TGTGCCAGCAGCTTAGACCGGGACAGGTTCGTGTACTTC. This encodes CASSLDRDRFVYF.

The chain carries TRBV5-6 and TRBJ2-3; 12 positions match TRBD2. The CDR3 runs to 18 residues. Germline trimming cut 0 bases from V and 1 base from J; bases unmatched to any gene: 6. Looked up from germline, CDR1 is SGHDT and CDR2 is YYEEEE. The CDR3 region is CASSLGLAGGPGTDTQYF. The CDR3 coding sequence is TGTGCCAGCAGCTTGGGGCTAGCGGGAGGGCCGGGCACAGATACGCAGTATTTT.

V gene TRBV18 combines with J gene TRBJ1-5; 9 bases agree with TRBD1. This CDR3 contains 14 residues. Germline-derived CDR1 and CDR2 are KGHSH and LQKENI. V gave up 6 bases and J gave up 5 bases; unmatched junction bases: 5. The CDR3 DNA follows: TGTGCCAGCTCTCTTGACAGGGGGGATCAGCCCCAGCATTTT. This codes for CASSLDRGDQPQHF.

This chain joins TRBV5-1 and TRBJ2-3; TRBD1 aligns across 8 bases. V lost 1 base, J lost 1 base, and 2 bases stayed unmatched. The length of the CDR3 is 15 residues. Germline assignment: CDR1 SGHRS and CDR2 YFSETQ. The CDR3 protein is CASSLSTGGTDTQYF. The CDR3 DNA reads TGCGCCAGCAGCTTGTCGACAGGGGGCACAGATACGCAGTATTTT.

This clone was observed a single time. The chain recombines TRBV2 with TRBJ1-6; TRBD1 is a possible D gene (6 bases). Germline CDR1 is SNHLY and CDR2 is FYNNEI. The length of the CDR3 is 16 residues. V was trimmed by 7 bases and J by 7 bases, leaving 20 bases between them. The CDR3 DNA follows: TGTGCCAGCAAAGTAAGGGACACTGGAACCAATTCACCCCTCCACTTT. It translates to CASKVRDTGTNSPLHF.

The chain employs TRBV23-1 and TRBJ2-4; D is ambiguous. TRBV23-1 is treated as an ORF (open reading frame) with a function not yet certain. The CDR3 spans 17 residues. V shed 2 bases and J shed 0 bases, with 14 bases lying between them. CDR3 sequence: CASSQTGFEVAKNIQYF. CDR3 bases: TGCGCCAGCAGTCAAACCGGCTTCGAGGTAGCCAAAAACATTCAGTACTTC.

This clone came up a few times. J is TRBJ1-1 and V is TRBV10-2, with TRBD1 identical over 7 bases. Losses at the gene ends were 6 bases for V and 4 bases for J; bases not matched to a gene: 8. The germline CDR1 and CDR2 sequences are WSHSY and SAAADI. The CDR3 has 14 amino acids. This chain's CDR3 is CASRGSGGSTEAFF. CDR3 DNA: TGCGCCAGCAGGGGGTCAGGGGGTAGCACTGAAGCTTTCTTT.

V gene TRBV4-1 combines with J gene TRBJ2-1, with D tentatively TRBD1 (6 bases). Trimming cost V 2 bases and J 2 bases, with 16 bases left between them. Germline V gives CDR1 MGHRA, CDR2 YSYEKL. This CDR3 is 17 amino acids long. The CDR3 sequence is CASSQTWTVQAYNEQFF. Written as DNA, the CDR3 is TGCGCCAGCAGCCAAACCTGGACAGTCCAAGCCTACAATGAGCAGTTCTTC.

The CDR3 here is CASSLARAVETQYF. The CDR3 nucleotides read TGTGCCAGCAGCTTAGCGCGAGCGGTAGAGACCCAGTACTTC. The J gene is TRBJ2-5, the V gene TRBV7-2, with D possibly TRBD2 on 5 matching bases. V lost 0 bases, J lost 4 bases, and 9 bases lay in between. This CDR3 contains 14 residues. Germline CDR1 SGHTA, CDR2 FQGNSA.

This sequence joins TRBV4-2 and TRBJ2-2; D is perhaps TRBD1 (6 bases). The CDR3 extends over 15 amino acids. Germline CDR1 is LGHNA and CDR2 is YNFKEQ. Trimming removed 4 bases at V and 0 bases at J, with 9 bases between. The chain's CDR3 is CASSPGDTNTGELFF. The CDR3 DNA is TGTGCCAGCAGCCCCGGGGACACGAACACCGGGGAGCTGTTTTTT.

The chain employs TRBV27 and TRBJ2-3; the match to TRBD2 covers 7 bases. V was clipped by 5 bases and J by 0 bases; unmatched bases: 8. Germline V gene data show CDR1 as MNHEY and CDR2 as SMNVEV (reference sequence). This CDR3 comprises 16 residues. The CDR3 is CASSRELATSTDTQYF. CDR3 coding DNA: TGTGCCAGCAGTCGAGAACTAGCGACTAGCACAGATACGCAGTATTTT.

The chain joins TRBV19 to TRBJ2-4, with 10 bases lining up with TRBD1. This CDR3 is built from 15 residues. Trimming removed 5 bases from V and 9 bases from J; junction bases left unmatched: 10. Germline CDR1 reads LNHDA; CDR2 reads SQIVND (reference sequence). CDR3 bases: TGTGCCAGTAGTCCCCCCCCGGGACAGGGGCGCATTCAGTACTTC. Translation gives CASSPPPGQGRIQYF.

The chain employs TRBV10-2 and TRBJ1-1, with D tentatively TRBD1 (6 bases). The CDR3 extends over 14 amino acids. Germline lookup yields CDR1 WSHSY and CDR2 SAAADI. V lost 6 bases, J lost 4 bases, and 15 bases lay in between. The CDR3, as DNA: TGCGCCAGCAGAGGGGGGGGCCGTGCCACTGAAGCTTTCTTT. Protein product: CASRGGGRATEAFF.

As DNA, the CDR3 is TGCAGCGTTGGGCAGATTAACACCGGGGAGCTGTTTTTT. Its protein product is CSVGQINTGELFF. The gene calls are TRBV29-1 and TRBJ2-2; D gene unclear. V shed 4 bases and J shed 2 bases, with 8 bases lying between them. CDR1 is SQVTM, CDR2 ANQGSEA, per germline. This CDR3 contains 13 residues.

The rearrangement links TRBV7-9 to TRBJ1-6, with D perhaps matching TRBD1 (6 bases). Deletions cut 4 bases from V and 7 bases from J, with 8 bases between. Germline CDR1 reads SEHNR; CDR2 reads FQNEAQ (reference sequence). The CDR3 runs to 13 residues. The CDR3 nucleotides read TGTGCCAGCAGCTCACAGGGAAATTCACCCCTCCACTTT. Its translation: CASSSQGNSPLHF.

V is TRBV19 and J is TRBJ2-2, with 9 bases aligning to TRBD1. The CDR3 length is 20 residues. Germline V CDR1 and CDR2: LNHDA, SQIVND (reference sequence). After removal of 10 bases from V and 0 bases from J, the junction contained 21 bases not matched to a gene. The CDR3 region is CATLSPIRQGVSSNTGELFF. The CDR3 nucleotides read TGTGCCACTCTATCCCCTATTAGACAGGGGGTTTCCTCGAACACCGGGGAGCTGTTTTTT.

The rearrangement links TRBV2 to TRBJ2-1; D possibly corresponds to TRBD2 (5 bases). The CDR3 is 14 amino acids. Trimming took off 9 bases at V and 1 base at J, with 13 bases between the two ends. Germline V gene sequence: CDR1 SNHLY, CDR2 FYNNEI. The CDR3 here is CASVNERSYNEQFF. DNA for the CDR3: TGTGCCAGTGTGAATGAGCGGTCCTACAATGAGCAGTTCTTC.

The chain combines TRBV6-2 or TRBV6-3 with TRBJ1-2; TRBD1 matches at 7 bases. Germline-derived CDR1 and CDR2 are MNHEY and SVGEGT. The length of the CDR3 is 13 residues. With V trimmed by 3 bases and J by 11 bases, 9 bases remained unmatched. The CDR3 loop reads CASSYRTGVGYTF. The CDR3 nucleotides are TGTGCCAGCAGTTATCGGACAGGAGTCGGATACACCTTC.

This chain joins TRBV7-3 and TRBJ2-7, with 10 bases fitting TRBD2. Germline CDR1 reads SGHTA; CDR2 reads FQGTGA. J lost 0 bases, V lost 5 bases, and 16 bases had no gene match. CDR3 length equals 19 residues. The CDR3 DNA reads as TGTGCCAGCAGCCCCCGACAGGTACGTAGCGGGAGGAGCTCCTACGAGCAGTACGTC. Translating it yields CASSPRQVRSGRSSYEQYV.

The chain employs TRBV11-2 and TRBJ1-1; D remains unclear. V lost 3 bases, J lost 11 bases, and 10 bases lay in between. The germline gives CDR1 SGHAT, CDR2 FQNNGV. This CDR3 has 11 residues. The CDR3 here is CASSFGDWAFF. CDR3 sequence (DNA): TGTGCCAGCAGCTTTGGAGATTGGGCTTTCTTT.

The CDR3 here is CASSLVAGENIQYF. In DNA, the CDR3 is TGTGCCAGCAGCTTAGTAGCAGGGGAAAACATTCAGTACTTC. The chain carries TRBV7-2 and TRBJ2-4, with a weak D call TRBD1 (6 bases). Trimming pared 1 base from V and 5 bases from J, leaving 9 bases between. The CDR3 sequence is 14 residues long. Looked up from germline, CDR1 is SGHTA and CDR2 is FQGNSA.

The rearrangement joins TRBV3-1 (or the pseudogene TRBV3-2) to TRBJ2-4, with TRBD2 as a possible D gene (5 bases). CDR1 is LGHDT, CDR2 YNNKEL, per germline (reference sequence). The V and J ends lost 0 bases and 1 base respectively, with 7 bases between them. The CDR3 totals 15 residues. CDR3 sequence reads: CASSQEWRAKNIQYF. As DNA, the CDR3 is TGTGCCAGCAGCCAAGAGTGGAGGGCCAAAAACATTCAGTACTTC.

This clone was recorded only once. The V gene is TRBV5-5, the J gene TRBJ1-2; D remains ambiguous. From germline, CDR1 is SGHKS and CDR2 YYEKEE (reference sequence). This CDR3 contains 16 residues. Trimming took 4 bases from V and 0 from J, leaving 16 bases between them. CDR3 nucleotides: TGTGCCAGCAGCCAAACAAGACGGGAGTCTAACTATGGCTACACCTTC. This encodes CASSQTRRESNYGYTF. Using reference TRBV5-5 and TRBJ1-2 for the parts outside the CDR3, the full variable domain is DAGVTQSPTHLIKTRGQQVTLRCSPISGHKSVSWYQQVLGQGPQFIFQYYEKEERGRGNFPDRFSARQFPNYSSELNVNALLLGDSALYLCASSQTRRESNYGYTFGSGTRLTVV.